This TCR beta chain was captured by sequencing in a study of regulatory T cells in long-lasting Graves disease. Whole-study results and caveats: Fewer public clonotypes were shared by new patients (roughly 910) than by persistent patients (2,741).

Specified time point: newly diagnosed GD, antithyroid drugs for less than 3 months. Scientists built the TCR library using RNA that was extracted from PBMCs. This clonotype occurred many times. Antigen specificity is unknown. Arm-PCR with iRepertoire HTBI primers amplified the CDR3 regions for these TCR beta libraries. Under the authors' procedure: Across all samples, under 65 TRBV segments and about 13 TRBJ segments were identified. TCRdb processed the multiplex PCR reads anew with MiXCR; each CDR3 protein has one entry. None of the V and J calls come from the authors' own analysis; TCRdb made them. The sample gives over 200,000 distinct CDR3 sequences, approximately 20% of which show up once; less than 15% is in the top ten. A further study also used this sample, focusing on T cells in Graves' hyperthyroidism and ophthalmopathy. That paper adds: An initial round of RT-PCR targeting the TCR CDR3 relied on the HTBI primer set.

This clonotype was sampled from a woman in her 30s with Graves disease. The sample in question was peripheral blood mononuclear cells (PBMCs), obtained at new diagnosis, from a patient treated with antithyroid drugs.

The CDR3 loop reads CASILAGVEAFF. Written as DNA, the CDR3 is TGTGCCAGCATTCTTGCAGGGGTTGAAGCTTTCTTT. The rearrangement joins TRBV12-3 or TRBV12-4 to TRBJ1-1; possibly TRBD1 for D (6 bases). This CDR3 spans 12 amino acids. Trimming took off 7 bases at V and 7 bases at J, with 13 bases between the two ends.